These 19 T cell receptor beta chains were sequenced from one sample in a study of control samples from healthy donors and cancer patients. Repertoires were generated with immunoSEQ multiplex PCR, while TCRdb's copy carries only in-frame clones and drops some. The table has 150,000 to 200,000 clones, approximately 92% seen once. Material for sequencing was blood. Receptor source: a man younger than 40 in good health.

The gene calls are TRBV28 and TRBJ2-2; weak D call: TRBD2 (5 bases). The CDR3 loop spans 16 amino acids. V was shortened by 7 bases and J by 2 bases, with 17 bases between the two germline ends. CDR1 is MDHEN and CDR2 is SYDVKM in the germline V gene. The CDR3 spells CASTSTGIFNTGELFF. CDR3 in DNA: TGTGCCAGCACTTCAACCGGGATTTTCAACACCGGGGAGCTGTTTTTT.

V is TRBV2 and J is TRBJ1-5, with a weak D call TRBD1 (6 bases). The germline V gene encodes CDR1 SNHLY and CDR2 FYNNEI. V was trimmed by 5 bases and J by 7 bases, leaving 18 bases between them. The CDR3 has 15 residues. The DNA for the CDR3 is TGTGCCAGCAGTTACCTCCCGGCAGGGGTACAGCCCCAGCATTTT. It encodes CASSYLPAGVQPQHF.

This CDR3 is CATQQASGSYEQFF. CDR3 nucleotide sequence: TGTGCCACCCAGCAGGCTAGCGGGAGCTATGAGCAGTTCTTC. The chain employs TRBV24-1 and TRBJ2-1; 10 bases map to TRBD2. The CDR3 loop spans 14 amino acids. The V gene end was trimmed by 9 bases and the J gene end by 8 bases; junction bases not matched to a gene: 9. Per germline, CDR1 KGHDR and CDR2 SFDVKD.

This clone was counted only a few times. This chain joins TRBV5-5 and TRBJ1-2; D call uncertain. Germline V gives CDR1 SGHKS, CDR2 YYEKEE (reference sequence). The CDR3 loop spans 13 amino acids. Trimming removed 4 bases from V and 4 bases from J, with 11 bases in between. CDR3 nucleotide sequence: TGTGCCAGCAGCCAGAACATAATCTATGGCTACACCTTC. It specifies CASSQNIIYGYTF.

V is TRBV29-1 and J is TRBJ1-3; D call uncertain. Germline assignment: CDR1 SQVTM and CDR2 ANQGSEA. V lost 4 bases and J lost 0, with 4 bases in between. The CDR3 covers 12 residues. This CDR3 is CSVGISGNTIYF. CDR3 nucleotide sequence: TGCAGCGTTGGCATCTCTGGAAACACCATATATTTT.

CDR3 DNA: TGTGCCAGCAGTGAAATGTGGGGAACTAATGAAAAACTGTTTTTT. Translated, it gives CASSEMWGTNEKLFF. The chain combines TRBV2 with TRBJ1-4; D is unresolved. CDR3 length equals 15 residues. The V end was cut by 2 bases, the J end by 1 base, with 8 bases between. The germline V gene encodes CDR1 SNHLY and CDR2 FYNNEI.

The chain couples TRBV11-3 to TRBJ2-3; 7 bases match TRBD1. Germline V gene data show CDR1 as SGHNT and CDR2 as YENEEA. The J segment lost 2 bases and the V segment lost 4 bases, leaving 3 bases of the junction unmatched. This CDR3 is 14 amino acids long. DNA for the CDR3: TGTGCCAGCAGCTCGGGACAGCCCACAGATACGCAGTATTTT. It codes for CASSSGQPTDTQYF.

The chain recombines TRBV27 with TRBJ1-6; D is unclear. V lost 6 bases to trimming and J lost 4 bases, with 13 bases between them. The CDR3 spans 15 residues. The V gene's germline CDR1 is MNHEY and CDR2 SMNVEV (reference sequence). CDR3 sequence: CASRLEGAYNSPLHF. The CDR3 nucleotides read TGTGCCAGCAGACTTGAGGGAGCTTATAATTCACCCCTCCACTTT.

The genes are TRBV18 and TRBJ2-2, with a weak D call TRBD1 (6 bases). Germline V gives CDR1 KGHSH, CDR2 LQKENI. This CDR3 is built from 15 residues. Trimming removed 1 base from V and 5 bases from J, with 11 bases in between. CDR3 sequence (DNA): TGTGCCAGCTCACCACTGGGACAAGCTACCGGGGAGCTGTTTTTT. Its protein product is CASSPLGQATGELFF. Full variable domain (remainder filled in from reference TRBV18 and TRBJ2-2): NAGVMQNPRHLVRRRGQEARLRCSPMKGHSHVYWYRQLPEEGLKFMVYLQKENIIDESGMPKERFSAEFPKEGPSILRIQQVVRGDSAAYFCASSPLGQATGELFFGEGSRLTVL.

V usage is TRBV5-1 and J usage is TRBJ2-7; 8 bases fit TRBD1. This CDR3 spans 14 amino acids. From germline, CDR1 is SGHRS and CDR2 YFSETQ. The V and J ends lost 3 bases and 3 bases, in that order; junction bases with no gene match: 5. For the CDR3, the DNA is TGCGCCAGCAGCTACCCCGGACAGGGCTACGAGCAGTACTTC. Its translation is CASSYPGQGYEQYF.

The CDR3 loop is CASSKRGDTQYF. CDR3 coding DNA: TGTGCCAGCAGTAAGAGGGGGGATACGCAGTATTTT. The chain recombines TRBV6-5 with TRBJ2-3; the D gene is possibly TRBD1 (6 bases). With 5 bases removed from V and 6 bases from J, the gap between germline ends came to 9 bases. CDR1 and CDR2 (germline): MNHEY, SVGAGI. CDR3 length: 12 amino acids.

This clone has just one count. The chain links TRBV21-1 to TRBJ2-4; no check of the table's D call, TRBD2, against the DNA was made. TRBV21-1 has pseudogene status. This CDR3 has 24 residues. The CDR3 bases are TGTGCCAGCAGCAAAGAAAAGGGCGACAGGAGTAGAGGCGGACTAGCAACAGCCAAAAACATTCAGTACTTC. Amino acid sequence: CASSKEKGDRSRGGLATAKNIQYF.

The chain combines TRBV19 with TRBJ2-1; TRBD2 might be the D (5 bases). Trimming left V 4 bases short and J 8 bases short, with 9 bases between. The CDR3 is 12 amino acids. Germline values: CDR1 LNHDA, CDR2 SQIVND (reference sequence). The CDR3 DNA is TGTGCCAGTAGTAAGAGGGATTATGAGCAGTTCTTC. This translates into CASSKRDYEQFF. Full variable domain (remainder filled in from reference TRBV19 and TRBJ2-1): DGGITQSPKYLFRKEGQNVTLSCEQNLNHDAMYWYRQDPGQGLRLIYYSQIVNDFQKGDIAEGYSVSREKKESFPLTVTSAQKNPTAFYLCASSKRDYEQFFGPGTRLTVL.

The rearrangement links TRBV10-3 to TRBJ2-3; D is unresolved. Germline V gene lookup returns CDR1 ENHRY and CDR2 SYGVKD. The V gene lost 4 bases and the J gene lost 10 bases, with 15 bases spanning the gap. There are 13 residues in the CDR3. CDR3 coding DNA: TGTGCCATCAGTGTATCATCGGAGCATCCGCAGTATTTT. This encodes CAISVSSEHPQYF.

The chain joins TRBV7-9 to TRBJ1-1; no clear D gene. The CDR3 loop spans 13 amino acids. The germline V gene encodes CDR1 SEHNR and CDR2 FQNEAQ (reference sequence). V was shortened by 1 base and J by 4 bases, with 7 bases between the two germline ends. The CDR3 here is CASSLEQLTEAFF. CDR3 sequence (DNA): TGTGCCAGCAGCTTAGAGCAGCTCACTGAAGCTTTCTTT.

The V and J genes are TRBV5-4 and TRBJ2-2; 8 nucleotides agree with TRBD2. V lost 5 bases to trimming and J lost 1 base; unmatched junction nucleotides: 7. The CDR3 is 16 residues long. Germline CDR1 and CDR2: SGHNT and YYREEE (reference sequence). The CDR3 is CASRPRGGQNTGELFF. CDR3 in DNA: TGTGCCAGCAGGCCCCGGGGGGGCCAGAACACCGGGGAGCTGTTTTTT.

The chain combines TRBV4-2 with TRBJ2-7, with 8 bases matching TRBD2. CDR1 and CDR2 from the germline V gene are LGHNA and YNFKEQ. The trim removed 4 bases at V and 1 base at J, leaving 6 bases unmatched. CDR3 length equals 15 residues. CDR3 in amino acids: CASSPRAGASYEQYF. The CDR3 DNA sequence: TGTGCCAGCAGCCCACGAGCGGGGGCTTCCTACGAGCAGTACTTC.

The chain combines TRBV5-1 with TRBJ1-1, with 7 bases lining up with TRBD1. CDR1 and CDR2 from the germline V gene are SGHRS and YFSETQ. With 4 bases clipped from V and 3 bases from J, the junction kept 9 bases outside the gene matches. This CDR3 comprises 15 residues. The CDR3 is CASSRLTGTDTEAFF. The CDR3, as DNA: TGCGCCAGCAGCCGACTGACAGGGACAGACACTGAAGCTTTCTTT.

The chain links TRBV11-2 to TRBJ2-7; D unclear. The germline V gene has CDR1 SGHAT and CDR2 FQNNGV. V dropped 1 base and J dropped 5 bases, with 6 bases sitting between them. CDR3 length: 12 amino acids. CDR3 residues: CASSLGSDEQYF. DNA for the CDR3: TGTGCCAGCAGCTTAGGGAGCGACGAGCAGTACTTC.